The 27 T cell receptor beta chains below all came from one sample that was sequenced in a study of T cell repertoires in cytomegalovirus infection. TCRdb called the reads again in MiXCR, with one record for every CDR3 protein. The sample lists under 500,000 distinct CDR3 sequences, approximately 40% occurring once. No antigens are known for them. The sample was cultured PBMCs, taken from culture after CMV antigen stimulation. Every receptor here comes from a human donor in good health (CMV status not recorded). Some clones in this sample may be carry-over from other donors' samples.

The chain joins TRBV6-6 to TRBJ1-5; D is uncertain. CDR3 size: 12 residues. Trimming took 2 bases from V and 7 from J, leaving 6 bases between them. Germline V CDR1 and CDR2: MNHNY, SVGAGI (reference sequence). CDR3 nucleotide sequence: TGTGCCAGCAGTTACGGTGCGCAGCCCCAGCATTTT. This encodes CASSYGAQPQHF.

This clonotype has more than one count but fewer than ten. V gene TRBV27 combines with J gene TRBJ1-1; 12 nucleotides line up with TRBD1. This CDR3 spans 17 amino acids. V trimming: 5 bases; J trimming: 0 bases; junction bases outside the gene matches: 7. The germline gives CDR1 MNHEY, CDR2 SMNVEV (reference sequence). Written as DNA, the CDR3 is TGTGCCAGCAGTCCAAGGGGACAGGGGGCTCTGAACACTGAAGCTTTCTTT. This sequence encodes CASSPRGQGALNTEAFF.

V usage is TRBV7-6 and J usage is TRBJ2-5; 7 nucleotides line up with TRBD1. V dropped 5 bases and J dropped 4; count of bases not matched to a gene: 13. The CDR3 has 16 residues. From germline, CDR1 is SGHVS and CDR2 FNYEAQ. The CDR3 coding sequence is TGTGCCAGCAGCCCCTGGGCCGGGACAGCGCGAGAGACCCAGTACTTC. Its protein is CASSPWAGTARETQYF.

This chain joins TRBV7-2 and TRBJ1-6; no definite D call. The V end was cut by 5 bases, the J end by 7 bases, with 3 bases between. Per germline, CDR1 SGHTA and CDR2 FQGNSA. The CDR3 contains 11 residues. CDR3 bases: TGTGCCAGCAGCATGAATTCACCCCTCCACTTT. Residues: CASSMNSPLHF.

This chain connects TRBV27 to TRBJ2-7, with D possibly being TRBD2 (6 bases). Germline V gene data show CDR1 as MNHEY and CDR2 as SMNVEV (reference sequence). The V end lost 6 bases, the J end lost 3 bases, and 12 bases lay between the germline ends. This CDR3 contains 13 residues. CDR3 region: CASSYTGGYEQYF. The CDR3 DNA reads as TGTGCCAGCAGCTACACCGGGGGCTACGAGCAGTACTTC.

The rearrangement joins TRBV20-1 to TRBJ2-2; no reliable D call. The V and J ends lost 2 bases and 4 bases respectively, with 5 bases between them. Germline V gene data show CDR1 as DFQATT and CDR2 as SNEGSKA (reference sequence). The CDR3 has 12 residues. The CDR3 loop is CSARSTTGELFF. CDR3 nucleotides: TGCAGTGCTAGATCCACCACCGGGGAGCTGTTTTTT.

The chain couples TRBV5-1 to TRBJ1-1; TRBD1 agrees at 8 bases. Unmatched junction bases numbered 3, after V lost 0 bases and J lost 8 bases. Germline V gene data show CDR1 as SGHRS and CDR2 as YFSETQ. This CDR3 is 13 amino acids long. CDR3 protein: CASSLGPGGEAFF. The DNA of the CDR3 is TGCGCCAGCAGCTTGGGACCAGGGGGCGAAGCTTTCTTT.

The rearrangement links TRBV12-3 or TRBV12-4 to TRBJ1-1; D is undetermined. The CDR3 sequence is 13 residues long. V lost 6 bases to trimming and J lost 8 bases, with 16 bases between them. Here the CDR3 reads CASSPGPSREAFF. The CDR3, as DNA: TGTGCCAGCAGCCCCGGACCCTCCCGGGAAGCTTTCTTT.

The chain is built from TRBV10-3 and TRBJ1-5; 7 positions agree with TRBD1. This CDR3 spans 14 amino acids. Germline V CDR1 and CDR2: ENHRY, SYGVKD. J gave up 5 bases and V 6 bases, and 7 bases lay outside the gene matches. CDR3 sequence reads: CAISGTVDDQPQHF. CDR3 coding DNA: TGTGCCATCAGCGGGACAGTAGATGATCAGCCCCAGCATTTT.

This clonotype has ten or more counts. This chain links TRBV7-8 with TRBJ2-1; D remains unclear. This CDR3 has 13 residues. Germline assignment: CDR1 SGHVS and CDR2 FQNEAQ. Between the trimmed V and J ends, which lost 1 base and 4 bases, there was a span of 5 bases. CDR3 nucleotides: TGTGCCAGCAGCTTAGACAGATACAATGAGCAGTTCTTC. Encoded protein: CASSLDRYNEQFF.

The chain employs TRBV4-1 and TRBJ2-1; D not certain. CDR1 is MGHRA, CDR2 YSYEKL, per germline. The V gene lost 1 base and the J gene lost 4 bases, with 11 bases spanning the gap. The CDR3 length is 15 residues. DNA of the CDR3: TGCGCCAGCAGCCAAGGGGGTCTTCTATACAATGAGCAGTTCTTC. It translates to CASSQGGLLYNEQFF.

This chain links TRBV18 with TRBJ1-1; 10 nucleotides align to TRBD1. CDR3 length equals 18 residues. The V and J ends lost 4 bases and 0 bases, in that order; junction bases with no gene match: 11. Germline CDR1 and CDR2: KGHSH and LQKENI. The CDR3 DNA is TGTGCCAGCTCACTTTCTCGACAGGGGGCGTGGATGAACACTGAAGCTTTCTTT. It translates to CASSLSRQGAWMNTEAFF.

This clonotype was recorded a few times. The chain carries TRBV7-2 and TRBJ2-7; 8 nucleotides align to TRBD2. This CDR3 contains 15 residues. J was trimmed by 4 bases and V by 5 bases; bases with no gene match: 10. Germline assignment: CDR1 SGHTA and CDR2 FQGNSA. As DNA, the CDR3 is TGTGCCAGCAGCGCAAGGGGGGTAGCGGGGTACGAGCAGTACTTC. It is translated as CASSARGVAGYEQYF.

The chain uses TRBV6-8 and TRBJ1-3, with 7 positions matching TRBD1. CDR1 is MNHGY and CDR2 is SAAAGT in the germline V gene. Trimming removed 6 bases from V and 4 bases from J; junction bases left unmatched: 12. This CDR3 comprises 16 residues. The CDR3 DNA reads as TGTGCCAGCAGCTATGGGACAGTTCAAGCCGGAAACACCATATATTTT. Protein sequence: CASSYGTVQAGNTIYF.

In its sample, this clonotype was seen many times. This sequence joins TRBV7-2 and TRBJ2-7, with D tentatively TRBD1 (6 bases). Trimming left V 1 base short and J 3 bases short, with 10 bases between. The CDR3 contains 14 residues. The germline gives CDR1 SGHTA, CDR2 FQGNSA. The DNA of the CDR3 is TGTGCCAGCAGCTTAGTTGGGACATACTACGAGCAGTACTTC. This translates into CASSLVGTYYEQYF.

CDR3: CASSLVSIGQGQPQHF. CDR3 nucleotide sequence: TGTGCCAGCAGCTTAGTGTCAATAGGGCAGGGCCAGCCCCAGCATTTT. This chain links TRBV7-2 with TRBJ1-5, with D possibly matching TRBD1 (5 bases). This CDR3 spans 16 amino acids. Trimming took off 1 base at V and 7 bases at J, with 17 bases between the two ends. Germline CDR1 and CDR2: SGHTA and FQGNSA.

The sample holds many counts of this clonotype. The rearrangement joins TRBV7-2 to TRBJ2-7; D call uncertain. Trimming stripped 3 bases from V and 4 bases from J, with 10 bases between. Germline CDR1 reads SGHTA; CDR2 reads FQGNSA. The CDR3 has 13 residues. CDR3 coding DNA: TGTGCCAGCAGCTTCCGAGCGCAGTACGAGCAGTACTTC. It is translated as CASSFRAQYEQYF.

This clonotype came up a few times. The V and J genes are TRBV6-6 and TRBJ1-1; 10 bases agree with TRBD1. The trim removed 2 bases at V and 4 bases at J, leaving 4 bases unmatched. CDR1 and CDR2 from the germline V gene are MNHNY and SVGAGI (reference sequence). There are 15 residues in the CDR3. The CDR3 sequence: CASSYGTGVGTEAFF. CDR3 sequence (DNA): TGTGCCAGCAGTTACGGGACAGGGGTTGGCACTGAAGCTTTCTTT.

The J gene is TRBJ1-1, the V gene TRBV19; 10 bases are shared with TRBD1. The germline CDR1 and CDR2 sequences are LNHDA and SQIVND (reference sequence). Trimming removed 4 bases from V and 3 bases from J; junction bases left unmatched: 11. The CDR3 is made up of 17 amino acids. DNA for the CDR3: TGTGCCAGTAGTACAAGCCGTAGGACAGGGGGGGACACTGAAGCTTTCTTT. It encodes CASSTSRRTGGDTEAFF.

The rearrangement joins TRBV11-1 to TRBJ2-2; D may match TRBD1 or TRBD2 (6 bases each). Trimming took 5 bases from V and 9 from J, leaving 19 bases between them. There are 15 residues in the CDR3. Germline V gene lookup returns CDR1 SGHAT and CDR2 FQDESV (reference sequence). The CDR3 loop reads CASSLRRGPDRELFF. The DNA of the CDR3 is TGTGCCAGCAGCCTGCGACGGGGGCCGGACCGGGAGCTGTTTTTT.

This chain joins TRBV7-4 and TRBJ1-4, with TRBD1 matching 7 bases. V lost 5 bases to trimming and J lost 6 bases; unmatched junction nucleotides: 3. There are 13 residues in the CDR3. Germline CDR1 reads SGHVT; CDR2 reads SQSDAQ. For the CDR3, the DNA is TGTGCCAGCAGCGAGACAGGGCATGAAAAACTGTTTTTT. It codes for CASSETGHEKLFF.

This clonotype has more than one count but fewer than ten. This sequence joins TRBV19 and TRBJ1-5, with no clear D. Looked up from germline, CDR1 is LNHDA and CDR2 is SQIVND (reference sequence). V shed 4 bases and J shed 15 bases, with 19 bases lying between them. The CDR3 contains 13 residues. The CDR3 nucleotides are TGTGCCAGTAGTAGGGAGAAATCAATCCTCCTGCATTTT. Its protein is CASSREKSILLHF.

The CDR3 nucleotides are TGCGCCAGCAGCTTGGAAGGGGGCGAGGATGAAAAACTGTTTTTT. Translated, it gives CASSLEGGEDEKLFF. The gene calls are TRBV5-1 and TRBJ1-4; 7 bases agree with TRBD1. The CDR3 contains 15 residues. J lost 6 bases, V lost 0 bases, and 5 bases had no gene match. Germline loops: CDR1 SGHRS, CDR2 YFSETQ.

This clonotype appeared a few times. The V call is TRBV12-3 or TRBV12-4, the J call TRBJ2-7; D is undetermined. Trimming pared 7 bases from V and 4 bases from J, leaving 8 bases between. The CDR3 consists of 11 residues. CDR3 sequence (DNA): TGTGCCAGCAAGGGATCATACGAGCAGTACTTC. Translation gives CASKGSYEQYF.

The chain is built from TRBV6-6 and TRBJ2-5; tentatively, D is TRBD1 (6 bases). Between the trimmed V and J ends, which lost 5 bases and 5 bases, there was a span of 15 bases. This CDR3 has 14 residues. Germline loops: CDR1 MNHNY, CDR2 SVGAGI (reference sequence). DNA of the CDR3: TGTGCCAGCAGTGGAGCTTACAGGGTCGAGACCCAGTACTTC. Translating it yields CASSGAYRVETQYF.

The V gene is TRBV3-1, the J gene TRBJ2-1, with a possible D match to TRBD2 (5 bases). CDR1 is LGHDT, CDR2 YNNKEL, per germline (reference sequence). There are 13 residues in the CDR3. V lost 3 bases and J lost 13, with 16 bases in between. The CDR3 nucleotides are TGTGCCAGCAGCCATGGACTTCCGAGGTCCCAGTTCTTC. Protein product: CASSHGLPRSQFF.

The chain couples TRBV12-3 or TRBV12-4 to TRBJ1-4, with unresolved D. Trimming removed 1 base at V and 8 bases at J, with 14 bases between. The CDR3 spans 15 residues. In DNA, the CDR3 is TGTGCCAGCAGTTTAGGCCTGGGAGATATCGAAAAACTGTTTTTT. Its protein is CASSLGLGDIEKLFF.